This paragraph reports one T cell receptor (beta chain). Its target is unknown. Some clones are missing from TCRdb's copy, which holds only in-frame ones; the method was immunoSEQ multiplex PCR. Of about 100,000 clones listed, approximately 90% are singletons. The data stem from a study of T cell responses to AZD1222 COVID-19 vaccine. Study-wide background: Whether given at about 4 or about 12 weeks, second doses were pooled.

Looked up from germline, CDR1 is KGHSH and CDR2 is LQKENI. Trimming cost V 4 bases and J 1 base, with 5 bases left between them. CDR3 length equals 12 residues. Study results and caveats: White British ancestry dominated among donors, who included more females, and clonal diversity was possibly underestimated. Nearly half of spike-specific TCRs reportedly go after variant regions that carry no mutations. The study sampled repertoires only after the peak T cell response.

The TCR originated in an adult in good health. The J gene is TRBJ2-7, the V gene TRBV18; D is unresolved. The sequenced sample was peripheral blood, obtained on day 0 of AZD1222 vaccination. Here the CDR3 reads CASSLQSYEQYF. The CDR3 region has the DNA TGTGCCAGCTCACTACAGTCCTACGAGCAGTACTTC.